This T cell receptor (beta chain) appears in the sequencing data of a study of T cell responses to AZD1222 COVID-19 vaccine (dated by TCRdb to the early 2020s). Study-wide context: AZD1222 recipients whose second dose came at about 4 weeks and those whose second dose came at about 12 weeks were combined into one group, since spike-specific TCR depth and breadth did not differ between the two schedules. Enrollment into the trials was organized by age into subgroups of 18-55, 56-69 and 70-plus years, and those subgroups contained approximately 150, 30 and 60 TCR-sequenced participants, respectively. A total of more than 230 trial participants underwent TCR sequencing, of whom nearly 210 had received two doses of AZD1222 and some 26 had received two doses of the MenACWY control vaccine.

The CDR3 regions of human TCRbeta chains were analyzed by immunosequencing. The authors processed their data as follows. TCRs in the repertoires were compared against a reference library of SARS-CoV-2-specific TCRs that had been generated with the MIRA antigen-specificity platform. Breadth was defined as the fraction of unique TCRs that were SARS-CoV-2-associated, and depth was defined as the fraction of total T cells that were SARS-CoV-2-associated. Using the MIRA data, each spike-specific TCR was mapped to the spike region that the TCR reacts to and placed in a CD4 or CD8 class. Log10-transformed breadth and depth values were compared by one-way ANOVA with Sidak's multiple comparisons tests. The table was pulled from immuneACCESS by TCRdb, which kept in-frame rearrangements only. Such tables lose some clones; where checked, under half of the loss comes from unresolved V genes, and the rest has no known cause. For V, J and clone size, that table is used; D and trimming come from the DNA. The sample profile shows around 140,000 clones; 89% of them were found once. The ten top clones hold about 5% of the sample.

In its sample, this clone was seen a few times. Its antigen is unknown. Within one base of it there is no much larger clone, and no base qualities were kept. Broader findings and caveats from the paper: The vaccine-associated CD4 TCRs covered the entire spike protein, and the dominant responses fell in regions 160-218 and 743-854. The 56-69-year group was small, and its depth increase did not reach significance, likely because of low power. Nearly half of unique spike-specific TCRs reportedly recognized epitopes outside regions mutated in the B.1.351 and B.1.1.7 variants. Conclusions about previously exposed vaccinees are limited, since just a handful of AZD1222 recipients were seropositive for SARS-CoV-2 at baseline. A significant rise in spike-specific TCR breadth and depth was observed after two AZD1222 doses relative to day 0 and relative to MenACWY recipients. Because no day 14 peak-response samples were available, the repertoires could be characterized only after the peak T cell response. Participants were mostly white British and included more females than males, and it was suggested by the authors that clonal diversity may have been underestimated.

V gives up 0 bases and J gives up 4 bases, and the segment between their germline ends measures 15 bases. The CDR3 numbers 16 residues from cysteine through phenylalanine. Of the read, only the CDR3 DNA is kept; its 48 bases are in frame from base 1. For CDR1 and CDR2, the germline V gene lists SGHTA and FQGNSA. The time point label, as the study defines it: baseline before first vaccination. Samples from vaccinated people were obtained from the UK trials COV001 and COV002, which included a single-blind randomized controlled phase 2/3 trial of AZD1222 (ChAdOx1 nCoV-19) in healthy adults. For TCRbeta chain sequencing, PBMC samples were collected from trial participants at day 0 and at day 28 after the second dose.

The chain links TRBV7-2 with TRBJ1-2; tentative D gene TRBD1, with 5 bases matching. The receptor comes from an adult in good health. This specimen consisted of peripheral blood, obtained on day 0 of AZD1222 vaccination. This receptor carries the CDR3 CASSLAIDAGRYGYTF. The nucleotide sequence is TGTGCCAGCAGCTTAGCTATAGATGCGGGGCGCTATGGCTACACCTTC.